The 21 T cell receptor beta chains given below trace back to one sample, sequenced in a study of response to subunit inactivated influenza vaccine. TCRdb independently ran MiXCR on the RT-PCR reads; one entry per CDR3 protein. The table lists about 190,000 distinct CDR3 sequences, around 15% of them singletons, with approximately 30% in the top ten. Sequenced here: CD8+ T cells sorted from PBMCs, sampled 5 days after vaccination. All receptors come from a man over 45 who received an inactivated influenza vaccine.

Here the CDR3 reads CASRTSGGTDRTDTQYF. DNA of the CDR3: TGTGCCAGCAGGACTAGCGGGGGAACCGATCGCACAGATACGCAGTATTTT. V is TRBV7-2 and J is TRBJ2-3; 12 positions match TRBD2. J was trimmed by 1 base and V by 6 bases; bases with no gene match: 8. CDR1 and CDR2 from the germline V gene are SGHTA and FQGNSA. The length of the CDR3 is 17 residues.

CDR3 sequence reads: CASSAGTGLYEQYF. CDR3 DNA: TGTGCCAGCAGCGCCGGGACAGGGCTGTACGAGCAGTACTTC. This chain connects TRBV9 to TRBJ2-7, with 9 nucleotides matching TRBD1. The CDR3 spans 14 residues. J gave up 4 bases and V 3 bases, and 5 bases lay outside the gene matches. Germline CDR1 SGDLS, CDR2 YYNGEE.

This clonotype came up many times. DNA for the CDR3: TGTGCCAGCAGCCCAGACATAGGGGGTACTGAGACCCAGTACTTC. Its protein product is CASSPDIGGTETQYF. This chain links TRBV7-8 with TRBJ2-5; a possible D gene is TRBD1 (6 bases). V lost 5 bases to trimming and J lost 5 bases, with 18 bases between them. Germline V gives CDR1 SGHVS, CDR2 FQNEAQ. CDR3 length: 15 residues.

In this sample, this clonotype turned up a few times. The V and J genes are TRBV12-3 or TRBV12-4 and TRBJ1-5; D ambiguous. V was shortened by 5 bases and J by 5 bases, with 10 bases between the two germline ends. This CDR3 has 13 amino acids. CDR3 DNA sequence: TGTGCCAGCAGTCCCGGACCTCATCAGCCCCAGCATTTT. This gives the protein CASSPGPHQPQHF.

The V gene is TRBV20-1, the J gene TRBJ2-7; D gene uncertain. Germline CDR1 reads DFQATT; CDR2 reads SNEGSKA (reference sequence). The CDR3 spans 11 residues. V lost 3 bases to trimming and J lost 3 bases, with 6 bases between them. CDR3 in amino acids: CSASSFYEQYF. In nucleotides, the CDR3 is TGCAGTGCTAGCAGCTTCTACGAGCAGTACTTC.

This clonotype was observed a handful of times. V is TRBV7-9 and J is TRBJ2-5; TRBD2 is a possible D gene (5 bases). Germline V gives CDR1 SEHNR, CDR2 FQNEAQ (reference sequence). Trimming pared 0 bases from V and 13 bases from J, leaving 12 bases between. The CDR3 is 12 amino acids. The CDR3 nucleotides read TGTGCCAGCAGCTTAGCTGGGGAGCCCAGGTACTTC. Translating gives CASSLAGEPRYF.

The V call is TRBV12-3 or TRBV12-4, the J call TRBJ2-4; 16 bases fit TRBD2. The J segment lost 4 bases and the V segment lost 5 bases, leaving 2 bases of the junction unmatched. The CDR3 runs to 16 residues. The CDR3 is CASSKGLAGGKNIQYF. The CDR3 nucleotides read TGTGCCAGCAGTAAGGGACTAGCGGGGGGGAAAAACATTCAGTACTTC.

This chain joins TRBV7-9 and TRBJ1-2; D not resolved. Trimming took 4 bases from V and 4 from J, leaving 13 bases between them. This CDR3 has 14 residues. Per the germline V gene, CDR1 is SEHNR and CDR2 is FQNEAQ (reference sequence). Written as DNA, the CDR3 is TGTGCCAGCAGCTCCCGCCCGGACGTCTATGGCTACACCTTC. Translating it yields CASSSRPDVYGYTF.

The rearrangement joins TRBV7-6 to TRBJ2-7; D could derive from TRBD1 or TRBD2 (5 bases each). The ends were cut back, 3 bases at V and 3 bases at J, with 15 bases in the middle. The V gene's germline CDR1 is SGHVS and CDR2 FNYEAQ. The CDR3 is 15 residues long. The chain's CDR3 is CASSFGAGFNYEQYF. DNA of the CDR3: TGTGCCAGCAGCTTCGGGGCGGGCTTTAACTACGAGCAGTACTTC.

In this sample, this clonotype turned up many times. CDR3 coding DNA: TGCAGCGTCGGGGGCCTCAAACCCTACGAGCAGTACTTC. Encoded protein: CSVGGLKPYEQYF. V usage is TRBV29-1 and J usage is TRBJ2-7; D tentatively fits TRBD1 or TRBD2 (6 bases each). Between the trimmed V and J ends, which lost 6 bases and 2 bases, there was a span of 14 bases. CDR1 and CDR2 (germline): SQVTM, ANQGSEA. The CDR3 consists of 13 residues.

With regard to this clonotype: One base away lies a much larger clone, so this may be a sequencing read error. This chain links TRBV7-6 with TRBJ2-2; TRBD2 agrees at 13 bases. Per the germline V gene, CDR1 is SGHVS and CDR2 is FNYEAQ. The CDR3 spans 16 residues. The DNA for the CDR3 is TGTGCCAGCAGCTTACTGGGACTAGCGGGGACCGGGGGGCTGTTTTTT. It yields the protein CASSLLGLAGTGGLFF.

The V gene is TRBV28, the J gene TRBJ2-3; D is undetermined. This CDR3 is built from 12 residues. V lost 10 bases and J lost 5, with 13 bases in between. The germline CDR1 and CDR2 sequences are MDHEN and SYDVKM. The DNA for the CDR3 is TGTGCCACCAGGACCGTGGGAGATACGCAGTATTTT. Protein product: CATRTVGDTQYF.

This clonotype was seen only a few times. The rearrangement joins TRBV4-1 to TRBJ2-7, with D perhaps assigned TRBD1 or TRBD2 (5 bases each). Germline-derived CDR1 and CDR2 are MGHRA and YSYEKL. CDR3 size: 13 residues. V dropped 4 bases and J dropped 4 bases, with 11 bases sitting between them. In DNA form, the CDR3 reads TGCGCCAGCAGCCGCGTCGGGACGTACGAGCAGTACTTC. This encodes CASSRVGTYEQYF.

This clonotype was seen ten or more times. The rearrangement links TRBV24-1 to TRBJ2-1; TRBD1 might be the D (6 bases). The germline V and J ends were trimmed by 5 bases and 5 bases, with 6 bases remaining between them. Germline CDR1 is KGHDR and CDR2 is SFDVKD. The CDR3 is made up of 12 amino acids. CDR3 residues: CATSAGDNEQFF. CDR3 in DNA: TGTGCCACCAGTGCAGGGGACAATGAGCAGTTCTTC.

This clonotype showed up just a few times. J is TRBJ2-5 and V is TRBV2; 11 nucleotides line up with TRBD2. Germline V lookup: CDR1 SNHLY, CDR2 FYNNEI. The CDR3 totals 15 residues. V lost 3 bases, J lost 3 bases, and 3 bases stayed unmatched. The CDR3 DNA follows: TGTGCCAGCAGTGAGACTAGCGGGACTGAAGAGACCCAGTACTTC. Translation: CASSETSGTEETQYF.

The CDR3 region is CASSQVVQGADNEQFF. The CDR3 coding sequence is TGCGCCAGCAGCCAAGTTGTCCAGGGGGCGGACAATGAGCAGTTCTTC. This chain links TRBV4-1 with TRBJ2-1, with 8 positions matching TRBD1. The CDR3 spans 16 residues. The ends lost 1 base at V and 5 bases at J; junction bases unmatched: 7. From germline, CDR1 is MGHRA and CDR2 YSYEKL.

This clonotype was seen only a few times. The chain is built from TRBV29-1 and TRBJ1-1; D gene uncertain. Trimming stripped 5 bases from V and 1 base from J, with 11 bases between. This CDR3 has 13 amino acids. CDR1 is SQVTM and CDR2 is ANQGSEA in the germline V gene. CDR3 sequence: CSVLGGGNTEAFF. The CDR3 bases are TGCAGCGTTCTGGGCGGAGGGAACACTGAAGCTTTCTTT.

In its sample, this clonotype was seen a few times. The chain has TRBV3-1 and TRBJ2-1, with no clear D. This CDR3 spans 15 amino acids. V lost 1 base and J lost 2, with 9 bases in between. Germline CDR1 and CDR2: LGHDT and YNNKEL (reference sequence). For the CDR3, the DNA is TGTGCCAGCAGCCAAGCGGTTGGGACCTACAATGAGCAGTTCTTC. Encoded protein: CASSQAVGTYNEQFF.

Only a few counts were recorded for this clonotype. The chain links TRBV7-9 to TRBJ1-1; D not resolved. The germline V gene has CDR1 SEHNR and CDR2 FQNEAQ (reference sequence). Trimming pared 7 bases from V and 1 base from J, leaving 7 bases between. This CDR3 comprises 12 residues. CDR3 bases: TGTGCCAGCAACCGACCGAACACTGAAGCTTTCTTT. Protein sequence: CASNRPNTEAFF. Full variable domain (missing parts from reference TRBV7-9 and TRBJ1-1): DTGVSQNPRHKITKRGQNVTFRCDPISEHNRLYWYRQTLGQGPEFLTYFQNEAQLEKSRLLSDRFSAERPKGSFSTLEIQRTEQGDSAMYLCASNRPNTEAFFGQGTRLTVV.

This clonotype was counted a few times. The chain is built from TRBV6-2 or TRBV6-3 and TRBJ2-2; D call uncertain. From germline, CDR1 is MNHEY and CDR2 SVGEGT. This CDR3 is 15 amino acids long. Trimming stripped 0 bases from V and 1 base from J, with 6 bases between. CDR3 nucleotides: TGTGCCAGCAGTTACTCGTCAGGGAACACCGGGGAGCTGTTTTTT. This encodes CASSYSSGNTGELFF.

In this sample, this clonotype turned up a few times. V is TRBV6-5 and J is TRBJ2-7; TRBD2 aligns across 8 bases. The CDR3 sequence is 15 residues long. V dropped 4 bases and J dropped 1; count of bases not matched to a gene: 6. From germline, CDR1 is MNHEY and CDR2 SVGAGI. The CDR3 DNA sequence: TGTGCCAGCAGTTCGGGCGGGGGGTTTTCCTACGAGCAGTACTTC. It encodes CASSSGGGFSYEQYF.